The next 26 T cell receptor beta chains were all read from a single sample in a study of blood T cells in healthy people across ages. PCR was performed a second time for roughly 6 to 12 cycles using a sample-barcoded 5' primer and a J-beta primer mix. Each CDR3 protein is one row after TCRdb ran MiXCR on the 5' RACE reads. The table lists about 1.1 million distinct CDR3 sequences, roughly two fifths of them singletons. The sample was blood. Every receptor here comes from a young man in good health.

The gene calls are TRBV7-9 and TRBJ1-2, with TRBD1 as a possible D gene (5 bases). The length of the CDR3 is 12 residues. Trimming left V 8 bases short and J 7 bases short, with 14 bases between. Germline V gives CDR1 SEHNR, CDR2 FQNEAQ (reference sequence). The CDR3 loop reads CASEAGDSGYTF. In DNA, the CDR3 is TGTGCCAGCGAGGCGGGGGACTCTGGCTACACCTTC. Full variable domain (outside the CDR3, taken from reference TRBV7-9 and TRBJ1-2): DTGVSQNPRHKITKRGQNVTFRCDPISEHNRLYWYRQTLGQGPEFLTYFQNEAQLEKSRLLSDRFSAERPKGSFSTLEIQRTEQGDSAMYLCASEAGDSGYTFGSGTRLTVV.

A few counts support this clonotype. V is TRBV7-2 and J is TRBJ2-3; D remains unclear. The CDR3 has 15 residues. Trimming shortened V by 5 bases and J by 3 bases, and 15 bases separated the two germline ends. Germline CDR1 and CDR2: SGHTA and FQGNSA. CDR3 protein: CASSQKPQETDTQYF. The CDR3 DNA reads as TGTGCCAGCAGCCAGAAGCCCCAGGAGACAGATACGCAGTATTTT.

This sequence joins TRBV20-1 and TRBJ1-2, with D tentatively TRBD1 (6 bases). The CDR3 spans 15 residues. Germline CDR1 and CDR2: DFQATT and SNEGSKA (reference sequence). Between the trimmed V and J ends, which lost 4 bases and 3 bases, there was a span of 18 bases. This CDR3 reads CSAKGGAVSDYGYTF. The CDR3 DNA reads TGCAGTGCTAAGGGGGGGGCAGTTTCCGACTATGGCTACACCTTC.

The V and J genes are TRBV13 and TRBJ1-2; TRBD1 matches 9 bases. Germline V CDR1 and CDR2: PRHDT, FYEKMQ (reference sequence). The CDR3 is made up of 17 amino acids. Unmatched junction bases numbered 10, after V lost 5 bases and J lost 0 bases. This CDR3 is CASSTMTGGETNYGYTF. The CDR3 bases are TGTGCCAGCAGCACAATGACAGGGGGGGAGACTAACTATGGCTACACCTTC.

This chain connects TRBV7-2 to TRBJ2-1; 14 bases fit TRBD2. V lost 4 bases and J lost 6; bases outside the gene matches: 8. The CDR3 sequence is 17 residues long. Germline V CDR1 and CDR2: SGHTA, FQGNSA. CDR3 region: CASSYRLAGGPTNEQFF. The DNA of the CDR3 is TGTGCCAGCAGCTACAGACTAGCGGGGGGGCCTACCAATGAGCAGTTCTTC.

For the CDR3, the DNA is TGTGCCAGCAGACCCCAGGGTACGGGCAATCAGCCCCAGCATTTT. Translating it yields CASRPQGTGNQPQHF. The rearrangement joins TRBV6-2 or TRBV6-3 to TRBJ1-5; D might be TRBD1 (5 bases). The ends were cut back, 6 bases at V and 2 bases at J, with 14 bases in the middle. CDR1 MNHEY and CDR2 SVGEGT come from the germline V gene. The CDR3 totals 15 residues.

The V and J genes are TRBV5-5 and TRBJ2-2; TRBD1 aligns across 7 bases. The CDR3 runs 18 residues. Germline CDR1 reads SGHKS; CDR2 reads YYEKEE (reference sequence). After removal of 0 bases from V and 3 bases from J, the junction contained 11 bases not matched to a gene. For the CDR3, the DNA is TGTGCCAGCAGCTTGGCGGGACAGCTTGTGACGGACACCGGGGAGCTGTTTTTT. This codes for CASSLAGQLVTDTGELFF.

The V and J genes are TRBV2 and TRBJ2-7; weak D call: TRBD1 (6 bases). The V end lost 5 bases, the J end lost 4 bases, and 12 bases lay between the germline ends. CDR1 and CDR2 from the germline V gene are SNHLY and FYNNEI. The CDR3 covers 13 residues. CDR3 bases: TGTGCCAGCAGTCGTCGACAGGAGTACGAGCAGTACTTC. It encodes CASSRRQEYEQYF.

V gene TRBV29-1 combines with J gene TRBJ2-3; D may be TRBD1 (6 bases). Germline V lookup: CDR1 SQVTM, CDR2 ANQGSEA. The CDR3 totals 13 residues. V was pared by 4 bases and J by 4 bases, with 12 bases between. The CDR3 DNA sequence: TGCAGCGTTGGGCAGGGGAACGCAGATACGCAGTATTTT. This translates into CSVGQGNADTQYF.

The V call is TRBV27, the J call TRBJ1-6, with D maybe TRBD1 (5 bases). The germline V gene has CDR1 MNHEY and CDR2 SMNVEV (reference sequence). The CDR3 spans 17 residues. V shed 1 base and J shed 7 bases, with 17 bases lying between them. The CDR3 bases are TGTGCCAGCAGTTTATTTCCCCCAGGGAGTTTGAATTCACCCCTCCACTTT. Residues: CASSLFPPGSLNSPLHF.

Worth noting for this clonotype: Given a much more abundant clone one base away, this may be a read error. This chain joins TRBV4-3 and TRBJ2-3; D is ambiguous. The CDR3 totals 14 residues. CDR1 and CDR2 (germline): LGHNA, YSLEER. The CDR3 reads CASSRNPAGDTRYF. The CDR3 DNA is TGCGCCAGCAGCCGAAACCCCGCCGGAGATACGCGGTATTTT.

This clonotype occurred a few times. V and J are TRBV28 and TRBJ2-5; D call uncertain. The CDR3 runs 15 residues. V gave up 1 base and J gave up 4 bases, with 13 bases separating them. Germline lookup yields CDR1 MDHEN and CDR2 SYDVKM. The CDR3 reads CASSLSGSKRETQYF. As DNA, the CDR3 is TGTGCCAGCAGTTTATCTGGCAGTAAAAGAGAGACCCAGTACTTC.

This clonotype was counted between two and nine times. V usage is TRBV20-1 and J usage is TRBJ1-2, with D possibly TRBD1 on 5 matching bases. This CDR3 region has 12 residues. Trimming removed 3 bases from V and 8 bases from J, with 13 bases in between. Germline CDR1 is DFQATT and CDR2 is SNEGSKA (reference sequence). The CDR3 nucleotides are TGCAGTGCTAGTCCCAGGGTTGGCGGCTACACCTTC. This codes for CSASPRVGGYTF.

V and J are TRBV6-2 or TRBV6-3 and TRBJ1-1; unclear D gene. V gave up 8 bases and J gave up 9 bases, with 16 bases separating them. The CDR3 extends over 12 amino acids. Germline values: CDR1 MNHEY, CDR2 SVGEGT. The CDR3 DNA reads as TGTGCCAGCGGGCAGACCGCTACCCAAGCTTTCTTT. Protein: CASGQTATQAFF.

This chain links TRBV28 with TRBJ2-5, with 11 bases matching TRBD2. This CDR3 contains 18 residues. From germline, CDR1 is MDHEN and CDR2 SYDVKM. The ends lost 6 bases at V and 0 bases at J; junction bases unmatched: 12. The CDR3 sequence: CASSSSGGPYMYQETQYF. DNA for the CDR3: TGTGCCAGCAGCTCTAGCGGGGGGCCCTATATGTACCAAGAGACCCAGTACTTC.

The gene calls are TRBV9 and TRBJ1-2, with TRBD1 matching over 8 bases. The J segment lost 6 bases and the V segment lost 4 bases, leaving 8 bases of the junction unmatched. The length of the CDR3 is 14 residues. Per germline, CDR1 SGDLS and CDR2 YYNGEE. This CDR3 is CASSLDRESDGYTF. The CDR3 coding sequence is TGTGCCAGCAGCCTGGACAGGGAGAGCGATGGCTACACCTTC.

The chain joins TRBV20-1 to TRBJ1-1; 10 nucleotides line up with TRBD1. Germline lookup yields CDR1 DFQATT and CDR2 SNEGSKA (reference sequence). The CDR3 loop spans 15 amino acids. Trimming removed 5 bases from V and 0 bases from J; junction bases left unmatched: 6. In nucleotides, the CDR3 is TGCAGTGCTCGCGGACAGGGGGAGATGAACACTGAAGCTTTCTTT. Translation gives CSARGQGEMNTEAFF.

This clonotype was counted once. This chain uses TRBV7-9 with TRBJ1-3; D perhaps matches TRBD1 (6 bases). Trimming took 5 bases from V and 1 from J, leaving 9 bases between them. CDR1 is SEHNR, CDR2 FQNEAQ, per germline (reference sequence). CDR3 size: 14 residues. CDR3 bases: TGTGCCAGCAGCGCCGACAGGTCTGGAAACACCATATATTTT. This sequence encodes CASSADRSGNTIYF.

This clonotype appeared a few times. V and J are TRBV5-6 and TRBJ2-3, with D unclear. CDR1 is SGHDT, CDR2 YYEEEE, per germline. Trimming took off 3 bases at V and 3 bases at J, with 8 bases between the two ends. This CDR3 has 13 residues. This chain's CDR3 is CASSSVLTDTQYF. The CDR3 bases are TGTGCCAGCAGCTCCGTTCTAACAGATACGCAGTATTTT. Together with reference TRBV5-6 and TRBJ2-3, the CDR3 gives the full variable domain: DAGVTQSPTHLIKTRGQQVTLRCSPKSGHDTVSWYQQALGQGPQFIFQYYEEEERQRGNFPDRFSGHQFPNYSSELNVNALLLGDSALYLCASSSVLTDTQYFGPGTRLTVL.

The J gene is TRBJ2-3, the V gene TRBV28; TRBD1 agrees at 8 bases. The CDR3 extends over 16 amino acids. Germline values: CDR1 MDHEN, CDR2 SYDVKM. V was pared by 4 bases and J by 6 bases, with 12 bases of the junction left unmatched. CDR3 DNA sequence: TGTGCCAGCAGTTACGGACAGGGTATGATTGAGGATACGCAGTATTTT. Its translation: CASSYGQGMIEDTQYF.

The CDR3 nucleotides read TGTGCCAGCAGTTACCGCCCCGGGACAGGGGGCGATCAGCCCCAGCATTTT. Protein product: CASSYRPGTGGDQPQHF. The V call is TRBV6-6, the J call TRBJ1-5; 12 bases align to TRBD1. Germline loops: CDR1 MNHNY, CDR2 SVGAGI (reference sequence). V dropped 2 bases and J dropped 5; count of bases not matched to a gene: 7. This CDR3 contains 17 residues.

CDR3 in DNA: TGCGCCAGCAGCTTGGGGGGACAGTCCTACGAGCAGTACTTC. The encoded protein is CASSLGGQSYEQYF. The rearrangement uses TRBV5-1 and TRBJ2-7, with 7 bases matching TRBD1. The germline V gene has CDR1 SGHRS and CDR2 YFSETQ. The CDR3 sequence is 14 residues long. V dropped 0 bases and J dropped 1; count of bases not matched to a gene: 1.

The J gene is TRBJ2-3, the V gene TRBV7-9, with unresolved D. This CDR3 comprises 16 residues. V was shortened by 3 bases and J by 2 bases, with 15 bases between the two germline ends. From germline, CDR1 is SEHNR and CDR2 FQNEAQ (reference sequence). The DNA for the CDR3 is TGTGCCAGCAGCTTTAGTTATGCTGGTTACACAGATACGCAGTATTTT. Translation gives CASSFSYAGYTDTQYF.

Only a few counts were recorded for this clonotype. J is TRBJ1-2 and V is TRBV20-1; D gene ambiguous. The CDR3 covers 14 residues. Trimming pared 5 bases from V and 1 base from J, leaving 14 bases between. From germline, CDR1 is DFQATT and CDR2 SNEGSKA (reference sequence). CDR3 bases: TGCAGTGCTCTATCGTCTGGGCTTAACTATGGCTACACCTTC. Its translation: CSALSSGLNYGYTF.

V is TRBV2 and J is TRBJ2-3, with 9 bases identical to TRBD1. V was pared by 2 bases and J by 1 base, with 10 bases of the junction left unmatched. The CDR3 runs 18 residues. Per the germline V gene, CDR1 is SNHLY and CDR2 is FYNNEI. CDR3: CASSEIGDWTGGTDTQYF. The CDR3 nucleotides are TGTGCCAGCAGTGAAATCGGGGATTGGACAGGGGGCACAGATACGCAGTATTTT.

The rearrangement joins TRBV2 to TRBJ2-5; D is ambiguous. The J call may be in error: the DNA end matches TRBJ2-7 better. The CDR3 has 10 residues. Germline CDR1 SNHLY, CDR2 FYNNEI. This CDR3 reads CASRAGEQYF. Here the CDR3 DNA reads TGTGCCAGTAGGGCCGGCGAGCAGTACTTC.